These 28 T cell receptor beta chains share one sample of origin, sequenced in a study of identical twins. MiXCR was run by TCRdb on the 5' RACE reads, yielding one entry per CDR3 protein. The sample yields roughly 690,000 distinct CDR3 sequences, approximately 6% seen once. The sequenced sample was naive T cells sorted from blood. The source is a man aged 18 to 30 in good health.

Many counts were recorded for this clonotype. J is TRBJ1-4 and V is TRBV7-2; possibly TRBD1 for D (6 bases). CDR1 and CDR2 (germline): SGHTA, FQGNSA. This CDR3 contains 14 residues. Trimming took 10 bases from V and 8 from J, leaving 20 bases between them. The DNA for the CDR3 is TGTGCCATCAGGACCGGGACACTCTGGGAAAAACTGTTTTTT. Amino acids: CAIRTGTLWEKLFF.

This clonotype was seen more than once but under ten times. The gene calls are TRBV20-1 and TRBJ2-7; 9 bases align to TRBD1. V lost 0 bases and J lost 2; bases outside the gene matches: 5. CDR1 and CDR2 (germline): DFQATT, SNEGSKA (reference sequence). The CDR3 extends over 15 amino acids. The CDR3 sequence is CSARDGQGRPYEQYF. The CDR3 nucleotides are TGCAGTGCTAGAGATGGACAGGGGCGGCCCTACGAGCAGTACTTC.

This clonotype was seen a handful of times. The rearrangement links TRBV30 to TRBJ2-3; TRBD1 might be the D (5 bases). This CDR3 spans 15 amino acids. Germline-derived CDR1 and CDR2 are GTSNPN and SVGIG (reference sequence). Trimming took 3 bases from V and 1 from J, leaving 14 bases between them. CDR3 in amino acids: CAWSPTARGTDTQYF. For the CDR3, the DNA is TGTGCCTGGAGCCCTACCGCCAGGGGCACAGATACGCAGTATTTT.

This clonotype has a handful of counts. The chain recombines TRBV5-6 with TRBJ2-1; tentative D call: TRBD1 (6 bases). Germline CDR1 reads SGHDT; CDR2 reads YYEEEE. Trimming left V 4 bases short and J 4 bases short, with 15 bases between. The CDR3 contains 15 residues. CDR3 sequence (DNA): TGTGCCAGCAGCACCTCCAGGGGTTTTTACAATGAGCAGTTCTTC. Protein sequence: CASSTSRGFYNEQFF.

The J gene is TRBJ1-5, the V gene TRBV12-3 or TRBV12-4; 8 bases agree with TRBD1. The V segment lost 5 bases and the J segment 6 bases; nucleotides outside the gene matches: 15. CDR3 length: 17 residues. Here the CDR3 reads CASSEDRDRMLGQPQHF. The CDR3 nucleotides are TGTGCCAGCAGTGAAGACCGGGACAGGATGTTAGGTCAGCCCCAGCATTTT.

This clonotype has only a few counts. The genes are TRBV11-1 and TRBJ2-6, with 8 bases matching TRBD1. This CDR3 region has 21 residues. Germline V gene lookup returns CDR1 SGHAT and CDR2 FQDESV (reference sequence). The V segment lost 6 bases and the J segment 0 bases; nucleotides outside the gene matches: 19. The chain's CDR3 is CASRGVTGQGDNSSGANVLTF. For the CDR3, the DNA is TGTGCCAGCAGGGGGGTCACCGGACAGGGAGACAATTCCTCTGGGGCCAACGTCCTGACTTTC. Based on the CDR3 plus reference TRBV11-1 and TRBJ2-6, the full variable domain is EAEVAQSPRYKITEKSQAVAFWCDPISGHATLYWYRQILGQGPELLVQFQDESVVDDSQLPKDRFSAERLKGVDSTLKIQPAELGDSAMYLCASRGVTGQGDNSSGANVLTFGAGSRLTVL.

The CDR3 DNA sequence: TGTGCCAGCAGCGAGGGACAGGGGCACTATGGCTACACCTTC. This translates into CASSEGQGHYGYTF. The rearrangement joins TRBV11-1 to TRBJ1-2, with 10 bases that match TRBD1. Trimming at V came to 5 bases and at J to 3 bases, leaving 3 bases not matched to a gene. The CDR3 totals 14 residues. Looked up from germline, CDR1 is SGHAT and CDR2 is FQDESV (reference sequence).

At least ten counts were recorded for this clonotype. The chain couples TRBV20-1 to TRBJ2-2, with 10 positions matching TRBD1. J lost 1 base, V lost 1 base, and 3 bases had no gene match. Germline V gives CDR1 DFQATT, CDR2 SNEGSKA (reference sequence). The CDR3 has 16 residues. The CDR3 bases are TGCAGTGCTAGAGGGGGACAGGGGATGAACACCGGGGAGCTGTTTTTT. This translates into CSARGGQGMNTGELFF.

This clonotype was observed at least ten times. The chain is built from TRBV27 and TRBJ2-3; the D is unclear. The CDR3 spans 15 residues. Germline CDR1 MNHEY, CDR2 SMNVEV (reference sequence). The germline V and J ends were trimmed by 0 bases and 0 bases, with 7 bases remaining between them. The CDR3 DNA is TGTGCCAGCAGTTTATCGAGACTCAGCACAGATACGCAGTATTTT. It specifies CASSLSRLSTDTQYF.

This chain connects TRBV2 to TRBJ2-5; 8 nucleotides align to TRBD2. The germline CDR1 and CDR2 sequences are SNHLY and FYNNEI. The J segment lost 4 bases and the V segment lost 4 bases, leaving 8 bases of the junction unmatched. The CDR3 length is 15 residues. The CDR3 loop reads CASSVETSARETQYF. The CDR3 nucleotides are TGTGCCAGCAGTGTGGAGACTAGCGCTAGAGAGACCCAGTACTTC.

This clonotype was observed a handful of times. The chain joins TRBV29-1 to TRBJ2-2, with TRBD2 matching over 10 bases. Germline trimming cut 4 bases from V and 3 bases from J; bases unmatched to any gene: 17. Germline CDR1 is SQVTM and CDR2 is ANQGSEA. The CDR3 has 19 residues. The CDR3 nucleotides are TGCAGCGTTGGGGGTGGGGTGGTAGCGGGAGGCCGATACACCGGGGAGCTGTTTTTT. Amino acid sequence: CSVGGGVVAGGRYTGELFF.

This clonotype was observed a few times. The chain combines TRBV4-1 with TRBJ2-5; 7 nucleotides line up with TRBD1. Trimming at V came to 1 base and at J to 2 bases, leaving 4 bases not matched to a gene. There are 15 residues in the CDR3. Germline V gene lookup returns CDR1 MGHRA and CDR2 YSYEKL. The CDR3 sequence: CASSQGDSPQETQYF. Written as DNA, the CDR3 is TGCGCCAGCAGCCAAGGGGACAGTCCTCAAGAGACCCAGTACTTC.

This clonotype was picked up many times. The chain's CDR3 is CATSRGSYEQYF. In DNA form, the CDR3 reads TGTGCCACCTCCAGGGGTTCCTACGAGCAGTACTTC. V is TRBV12-3 or TRBV12-4 and J is TRBJ2-7; possibly TRBD1 for D (6 bases). The CDR3 loop spans 12 amino acids. Trimming removed 10 bases at V and 1 base at J, with 11 bases between.

The chain joins TRBV12-3 or TRBV12-4 to TRBJ1-6; 9 bases fit TRBD1. CDR3 length: 15 residues. After removal of 5 bases from V and 7 bases from J, the junction contained 6 bases not matched to a gene. CDR3 coding DNA: TGTGCCAGCAGTACAGGGGGCGCTGGGAATTCACCCCTCCACTTT. It translates to CASSTGGAGNSPLHF.

V and J are TRBV12-3 or TRBV12-4 and TRBJ2-1; D perhaps matches TRBD2 (6 bases). Trimming removed 1 base from V and 10 bases from J, with 14 bases in between. This CDR3 contains 14 residues. The CDR3 is CASSLVGGMEEQFF. In DNA form, the CDR3 reads TGTGCCAGCAGTTTAGTAGGCGGGATGGAGGAGCAGTTCTTC.

The chain employs TRBV12-3 or TRBV12-4 and TRBJ2-2; 8 positions match TRBD2. The trim removed 4 bases at V and 0 bases at J, leaving 13 bases unmatched. The CDR3 totals 19 residues. The CDR3 protein is CASSSGGDTKLSNTGELFF. CDR3 in DNA: TGTGCCAGCAGTTCCGGGGGGGACACAAAACTGTCGAACACCGGGGAGCTGTTTTTT.

The J gene is TRBJ2-2, the V gene TRBV6-1; the match to TRBD1 covers 9 bases. Trimming removed 6 bases from V and 7 bases from J; junction bases left unmatched: 12. The CDR3 has 16 residues. Germline lookup yields CDR1 MNHNS and CDR2 SASEGT. CDR3 in amino acids: CASRITGTGFGGELFF. DNA for the CDR3: TGTGCCAGCAGGATCACCGGGACAGGGTTTGGCGGGGAGCTGTTTTTT.

Ten or more counts support this clonotype. The rearrangement uses TRBV5-1 and TRBJ1-1; no reliable D call. V lost 3 bases and J lost 0, with 9 bases in between. The CDR3 runs 14 residues. Per the germline V gene, CDR1 is SGHRS and CDR2 is YFSETQ. The CDR3 is CASSSEGMNTEAFF. CDR3 coding DNA: TGCGCCAGCAGCTCAGAAGGGATGAACACTGAAGCTTTCTTT.

The J gene is TRBJ2-7, the V gene TRBV7-8, with 15 nucleotides matching TRBD2. V trimming: 3 bases; J trimming: 4 bases; junction bases outside the gene matches: 7. This CDR3 region has 17 residues. CDR1 is SGHVS, CDR2 FQNEAQ, per germline. This chain's CDR3 is CASSFLPGTSGRYEQYV. CDR3 DNA: TGTGCCAGCAGCTTTTTACCCGGGACTAGCGGGAGGTACGAGCAGTACGTC.

The chain uses TRBV6-2 or TRBV6-3 and TRBJ1-1; D remains unclear. Germline CDR1 MNHEY, CDR2 SVGEGT. The CDR3 spans 13 residues. The V end lost 4 bases, the J end lost 7 bases, and 13 bases lay between the germline ends. The CDR3 DNA is TGTGCCAGCAGTTCGGGCAGCTTGGATGAAGCTTTCTTT. It specifies CASSSGSLDEAFF.

The V call is TRBV6-1, the J call TRBJ2-6; 7 positions agree with TRBD1. The J segment lost 0 bases and the V segment lost 3 bases, leaving 8 bases of the junction unmatched. Germline V gene lookup returns CDR1 MNHNS and CDR2 SASEGT. CDR3 length equals 18 residues. The CDR3 loop reads CASSEAGTAYSGANVLTF. The CDR3 DNA sequence: TGTGCCAGCAGTGAGGCCGGGACAGCCTACTCTGGGGCCAACGTCCTGACTTTC.

This clonotype was found a few times. The rearrangement joins TRBV5-1 to TRBJ2-7; the D gene is possibly TRBD2 (5 bases). The V end was cut by 0 bases, the J end by 4 bases, with 17 bases between. The CDR3 has 16 residues. The germline V gene encodes CDR1 SGHRS and CDR2 YFSETQ. The CDR3 loop is CASSLAGGVTNYEQYF. The CDR3 region has the DNA TGCGCCAGCAGCTTGGCAGGAGGCGTTACGAATTACGAGCAGTACTTC.

The CDR3 coding sequence is TGCGCCAGCAGCCAAAGGGATGTGGCGAACACTGAAGCTTTCTTT. Its translation is CASSQRDVANTEAFF. The V and J genes are TRBV4-1 and TRBJ1-1, with D unresolved. CDR1 is MGHRA and CDR2 is YSYEKL in the germline V gene. The V end lost 2 bases, the J end lost 1 base, and 11 bases lay between the germline ends. This CDR3 region has 15 residues.

This clonotype was detected a few times. The chain links TRBV6-2 or TRBV6-3 to TRBJ1-2; D unresolved. Germline V lookup: CDR1 MNHEY, CDR2 SVGEGT. CDR3 length: 16 residues. Trimming shortened V by 6 bases and J by 1 base, and 18 bases separated the two germline ends. The CDR3 is CASSHGLTGVNYGYTF. CDR3 nucleotide sequence: TGTGCCAGCAGCCACGGGCTCACTGGGGTTAACTATGGCTACACCTTC.

The chain joins TRBV20-1 to TRBJ2-3, with TRBD2 identical over 9 bases. Germline CDR1 DFQATT, CDR2 SNEGSKA (reference sequence). The CDR3 sequence is 15 residues long. The J segment lost 4 bases and the V segment lost 3 bases, leaving 8 bases of the junction unmatched. As DNA, the CDR3 is TGCAGTGCTAGCCCCCTAGCGGGGCGCCCAGATACGCAGTATTTT. Residues: CSASPLAGRPDTQYF.

This clonotype was seen ten or more times. This rearrangement joins TRBV9 to TRBJ1-4; 7 nucleotides line up with TRBD1. The V gene end was trimmed by 1 base and the J gene end by 0 bases; junction bases not matched to a gene: 6. There are 17 residues in the CDR3. Looked up from germline, CDR1 is SGDLS and CDR2 is YYNGEE. Here the CDR3 reads CASSVLGQQATNEKLFF. CDR3 coding DNA: TGTGCCAGCAGCGTATTGGGACAGCAAGCAACTAATGAAAAACTGTTTTTT.

This clonotype has a handful of counts. This chain connects TRBV12-3 or TRBV12-4 to TRBJ1-3; D might be TRBD1 (5 bases). This CDR3 is 15 amino acids long. V was cut by 1 base and J by 3 bases, with 10 bases left in between. CDR3 sequence: CASSLGWGDGNTIYF. The CDR3 DNA reads as TGTGCCAGCAGTTTAGGATGGGGCGATGGAAACACCATATATTTT.

At least ten counts were recorded for this clonotype. V usage is TRBV29-1 and J usage is TRBJ2-1; 9 nucleotides align to TRBD2. V lost 6 bases, J lost 0 bases, and 9 bases stayed unmatched. The germline gives CDR1 SQVTM, CDR2 ANQGSEA. The CDR3 has 16 amino acids. The CDR3 DNA reads as TGCAGCGTGCAAACTAGCGGGCATAGCTCCTACAATGAGCAGTTCTTC. It codes for CSVQTSGHSSYNEQFF.